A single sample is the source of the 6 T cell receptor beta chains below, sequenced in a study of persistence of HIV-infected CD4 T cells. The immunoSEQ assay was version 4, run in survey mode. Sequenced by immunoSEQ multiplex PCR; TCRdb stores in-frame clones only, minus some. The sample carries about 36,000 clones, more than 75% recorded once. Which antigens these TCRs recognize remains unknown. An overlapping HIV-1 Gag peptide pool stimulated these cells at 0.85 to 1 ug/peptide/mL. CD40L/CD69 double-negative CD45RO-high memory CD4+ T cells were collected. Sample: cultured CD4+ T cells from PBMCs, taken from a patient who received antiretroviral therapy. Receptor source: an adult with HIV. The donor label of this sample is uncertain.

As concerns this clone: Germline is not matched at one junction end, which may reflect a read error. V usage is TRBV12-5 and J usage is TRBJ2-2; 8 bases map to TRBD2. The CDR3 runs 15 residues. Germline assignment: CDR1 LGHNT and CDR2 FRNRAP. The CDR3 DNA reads TGTGCTAGTGGCTTGGGACTAGTAGTTCGAGGGGAGCTGTTTTTT. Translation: CASGLGLVVRGELFF. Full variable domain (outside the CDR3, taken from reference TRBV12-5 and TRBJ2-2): DARVTQTPRHKVTEMGQEVTMRCQPILGHNTVFWYRQTMMQGLELLAYFRNRAPLDDSGMPKDRFSAEMPDATLATLKIQPSEPRDSAVYFCASGLGLVVRGELFFGEGSRLTVL.

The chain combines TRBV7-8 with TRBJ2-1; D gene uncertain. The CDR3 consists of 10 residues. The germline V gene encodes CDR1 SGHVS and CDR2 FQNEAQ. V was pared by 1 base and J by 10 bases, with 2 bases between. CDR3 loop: CASSLDEQFF. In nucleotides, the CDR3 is TGTGCCAGCAGCTTAGACGAGCAGTTCTTC.

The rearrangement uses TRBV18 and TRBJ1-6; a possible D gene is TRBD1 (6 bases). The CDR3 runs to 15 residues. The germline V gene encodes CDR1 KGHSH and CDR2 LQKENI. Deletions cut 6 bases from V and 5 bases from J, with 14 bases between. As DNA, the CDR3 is TGTGCCAGCTCCCAGACAGGAGTCGATAATTCACCCCTCCACTTT. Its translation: CASSQTGVDNSPLHF.

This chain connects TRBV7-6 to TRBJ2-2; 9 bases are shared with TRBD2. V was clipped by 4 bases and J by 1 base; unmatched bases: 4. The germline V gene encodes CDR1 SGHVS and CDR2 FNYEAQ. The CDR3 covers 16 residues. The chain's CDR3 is CASSSQTSGNTGELFF. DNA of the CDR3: TGTGCCAGCAGCTCGCAGACTAGCGGGAACACCGGGGAGCTGTTTTTT.

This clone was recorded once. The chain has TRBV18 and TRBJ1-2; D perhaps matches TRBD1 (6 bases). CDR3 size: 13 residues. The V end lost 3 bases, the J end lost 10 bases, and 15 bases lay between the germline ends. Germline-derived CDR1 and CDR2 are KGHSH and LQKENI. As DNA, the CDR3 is TGTGCCAGCTCACCGTCTAGGGGGATAGACTACACCTTC. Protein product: CASSPSRGIDYTF.

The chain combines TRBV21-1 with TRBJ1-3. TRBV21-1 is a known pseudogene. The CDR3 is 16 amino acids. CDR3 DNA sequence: TGTGCCAGCAGCAAAGTCGGGAACTTAACTGGAAACACCATATATTTT. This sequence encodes CASSKVGNLTGNTIYF.